This TCR beta chain was documented in a study of T-cell memory formation after mild COVID-19. Study-wide background: Across donors, TCR clusters were largely donor specific.

Study observations and caveats: Clones shrinking between day 15 and 85 showed a balanced CD4/CD8 split, and those that grew later tilted toward CD4+.

This clonotype was found a few times. As yet, its antigen is unknown. A 5'RACE reaction primed in the constant segment made cDNA libraries of TCR alpha and TCR beta, and these carried sample barcodes and UMIs. TCRdb reprocessed the 5' RACE reads via MiXCR and lists one record per CDR3 protein. The data contain 300,000 to 400,000 distinct CDR3 sequences, 15% to 20% of them seen just once; the ten biggest clones take up 20% to 25%. This receptor was obtained from a young man who had mild COVID-19 (a few samples of this study predate the infection). Cell type and time point are not known. The source material was PBMCs or a T cell subset sorted from them (not recorded which).

The CDR3 protein is CASSLSGQPLGETQYF. CDR3 coding DNA: TGTGCCAGCAGTTTATCGGGCCAACCCCTCGGAGAGACCCAGTACTTC. This rearrangement joins TRBV12-3 or TRBV12-4 to TRBJ2-5; D is unresolved. The CDR3 has 16 amino acids. V dropped 2 bases and J dropped 4 bases, with 17 bases sitting between them.